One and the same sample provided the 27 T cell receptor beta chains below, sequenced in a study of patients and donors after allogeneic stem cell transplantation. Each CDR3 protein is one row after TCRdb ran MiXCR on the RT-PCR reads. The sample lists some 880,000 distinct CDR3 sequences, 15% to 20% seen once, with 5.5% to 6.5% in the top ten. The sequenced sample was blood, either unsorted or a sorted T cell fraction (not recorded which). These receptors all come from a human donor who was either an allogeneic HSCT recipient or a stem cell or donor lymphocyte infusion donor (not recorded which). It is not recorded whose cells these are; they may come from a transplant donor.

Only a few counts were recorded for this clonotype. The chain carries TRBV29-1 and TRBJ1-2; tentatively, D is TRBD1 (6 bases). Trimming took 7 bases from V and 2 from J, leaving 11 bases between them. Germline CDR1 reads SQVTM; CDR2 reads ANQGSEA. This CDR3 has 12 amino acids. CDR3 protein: CSGTGNNYGYTF. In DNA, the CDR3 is TGCAGCGGCACAGGGAACAACTATGGCTACACCTTC. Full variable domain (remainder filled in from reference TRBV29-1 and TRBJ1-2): SAVISQKPSRDICQRGTSLTIQCQVDSQVTMMFWYRQQPGQSLTLIATANQGSEATYESGFVIDKFPISRPNLTFSTLTVSNMSPEDSSIYLCSGTGNNYGYTFGSGTRLTVV.

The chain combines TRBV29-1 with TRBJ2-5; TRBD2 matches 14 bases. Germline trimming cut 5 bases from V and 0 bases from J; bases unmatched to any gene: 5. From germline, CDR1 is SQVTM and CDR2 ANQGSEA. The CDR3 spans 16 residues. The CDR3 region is CSVLGTSGGYQETQYF. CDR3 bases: TGCAGCGTTCTTGGGACTAGCGGGGGTTACCAAGAGACCCAGTACTTC.

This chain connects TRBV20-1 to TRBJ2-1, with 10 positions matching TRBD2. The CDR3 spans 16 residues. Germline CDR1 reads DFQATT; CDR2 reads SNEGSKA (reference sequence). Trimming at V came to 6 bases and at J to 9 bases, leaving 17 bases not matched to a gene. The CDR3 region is CSASGPPSGRRAEQFF. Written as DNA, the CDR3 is TGCAGTGCCAGTGGTCCTCCTAGCGGGAGACGGGCTGAGCAGTTCTTC.

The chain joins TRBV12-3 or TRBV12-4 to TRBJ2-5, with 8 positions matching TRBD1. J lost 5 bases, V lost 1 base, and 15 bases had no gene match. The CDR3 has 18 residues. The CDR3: CASSLGGQALPHSETQYF. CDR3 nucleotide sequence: TGTGCCAGCAGTTTAGGGGGACAGGCTTTACCCCACTCGGAGACCCAGTACTTC.

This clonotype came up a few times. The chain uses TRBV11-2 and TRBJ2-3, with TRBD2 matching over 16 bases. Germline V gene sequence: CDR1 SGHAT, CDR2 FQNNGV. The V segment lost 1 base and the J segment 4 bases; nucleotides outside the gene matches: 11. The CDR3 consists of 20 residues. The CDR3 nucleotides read TGTGCCAGCAGCTTAGGGGCCGGGACTAGCGGGAGGGTGGTTGCAGATACGCAGTATTTT. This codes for CASSLGAGTSGRVVADTQYF.

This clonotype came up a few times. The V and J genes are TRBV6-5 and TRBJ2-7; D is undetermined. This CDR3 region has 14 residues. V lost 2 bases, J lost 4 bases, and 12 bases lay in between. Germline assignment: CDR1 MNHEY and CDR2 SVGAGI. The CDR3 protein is CASSYGVRTYEQYF. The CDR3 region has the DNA TGTGCCAGCAGTTACGGCGTTCGAACTTACGAGCAGTACTTC.

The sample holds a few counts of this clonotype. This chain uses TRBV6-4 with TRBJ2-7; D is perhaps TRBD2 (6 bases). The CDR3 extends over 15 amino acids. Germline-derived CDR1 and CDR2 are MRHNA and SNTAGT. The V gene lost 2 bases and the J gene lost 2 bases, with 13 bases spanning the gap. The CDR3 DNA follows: TGTGCCAGCAGTGACCCCCGGGACTTCACCTACGAGCAGTACTTC. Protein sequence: CASSDPRDFTYEQYF.

The CDR3 loop reads CASSYGRDTGELFF. The CDR3 nucleotides read TGTGCCAGCAGTTACGGCCGAGACACCGGGGAGCTGTTTTTT. V gene TRBV27 combines with J gene TRBJ2-2; no definite D call. The CDR3 loop spans 14 amino acids. Germline CDR1 and CDR2: MNHEY and SMNVEV (reference sequence). V was clipped by 4 bases and J by 3 bases, with 9 bases between them.

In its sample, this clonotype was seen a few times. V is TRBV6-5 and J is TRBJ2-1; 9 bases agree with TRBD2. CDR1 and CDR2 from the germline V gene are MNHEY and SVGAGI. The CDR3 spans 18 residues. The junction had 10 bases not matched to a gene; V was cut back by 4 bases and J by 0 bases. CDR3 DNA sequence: TGTGCCAGCAGTTTCCGGACTAGCGCCTTCAGCTCCTACAATGAGCAGTTCTTC. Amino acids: CASSFRTSAFSSYNEQFF.

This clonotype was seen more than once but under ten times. The CDR3 nucleotides read TGTGCCAGCAGTGAATATGGGGGATCGGGCAAAAACATTCAGTACTTC. Translated: CASSEYGGSGKNIQYF. This chain joins TRBV25-1 and TRBJ2-4; D is possibly TRBD1 or TRBD2 (5 bases each). CDR1 is MGHDK, CDR2 SYGVNS, per germline. V shed 0 bases and J shed 3 bases, with 12 bases lying between them. The CDR3 has 16 residues.

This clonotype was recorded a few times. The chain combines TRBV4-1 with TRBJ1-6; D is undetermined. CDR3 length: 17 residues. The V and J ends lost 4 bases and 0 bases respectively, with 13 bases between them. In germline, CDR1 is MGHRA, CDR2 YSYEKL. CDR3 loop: CASSPRAVSSYNSPLHF. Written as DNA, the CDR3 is TGCGCCAGCAGCCCCCGAGCGGTGAGCTCCTATAATTCACCCCTCCACTTT.

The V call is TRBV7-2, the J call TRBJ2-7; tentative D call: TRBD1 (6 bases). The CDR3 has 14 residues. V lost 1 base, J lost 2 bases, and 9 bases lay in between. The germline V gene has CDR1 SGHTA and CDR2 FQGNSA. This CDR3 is CASSLVSGAYEQYF. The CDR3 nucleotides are TGTGCCAGCAGCTTAGTCTCAGGGGCCTACGAGCAGTACTTC.

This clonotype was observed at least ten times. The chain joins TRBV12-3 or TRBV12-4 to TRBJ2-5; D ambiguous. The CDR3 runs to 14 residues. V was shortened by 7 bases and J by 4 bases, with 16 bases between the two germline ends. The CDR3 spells CASTPSGGGETQYF. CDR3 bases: TGTGCCAGCACCCCATCCGGTGGTGGAGAGACCCAGTACTTC.

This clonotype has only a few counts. In DNA, the CDR3 is TGCGCCAGCAGCATCACGGACAGGGGGCGAAGAAATTCACCCCTCCACTTT. It specifies CASSITDRGRRNSPLHF. This chain connects TRBV5-1 to TRBJ1-6; TRBD1 matches at 11 bases. Germline CDR1 and CDR2: SGHRS and YFSETQ. V gave up 4 bases and J gave up 7 bases; unmatched junction bases: 10. This CDR3 has 17 amino acids.

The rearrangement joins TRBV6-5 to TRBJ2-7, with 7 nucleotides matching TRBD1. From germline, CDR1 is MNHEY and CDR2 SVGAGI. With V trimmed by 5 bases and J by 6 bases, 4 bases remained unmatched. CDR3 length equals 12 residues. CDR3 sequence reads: CASSRDRVEQYF. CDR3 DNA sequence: TGTGCCAGCAGTCGCGACAGGGTCGAGCAGTACTTC.

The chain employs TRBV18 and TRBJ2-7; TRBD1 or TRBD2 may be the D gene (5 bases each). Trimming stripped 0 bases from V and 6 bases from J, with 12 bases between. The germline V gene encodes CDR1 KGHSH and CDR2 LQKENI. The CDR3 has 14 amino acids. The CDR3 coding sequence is TGTGCCAGCTCACCACCGGTTAGGGACGGCGAGCAGTACTTC. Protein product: CASSPPVRDGEQYF.

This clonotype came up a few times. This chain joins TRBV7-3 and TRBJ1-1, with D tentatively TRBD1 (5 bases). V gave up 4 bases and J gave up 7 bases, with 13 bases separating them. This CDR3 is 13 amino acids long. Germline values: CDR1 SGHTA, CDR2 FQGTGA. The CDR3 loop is CASSSGTEIEAFF. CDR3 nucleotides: TGTGCCAGCAGCTCCGGGACGGAAATTGAAGCTTTCTTT.

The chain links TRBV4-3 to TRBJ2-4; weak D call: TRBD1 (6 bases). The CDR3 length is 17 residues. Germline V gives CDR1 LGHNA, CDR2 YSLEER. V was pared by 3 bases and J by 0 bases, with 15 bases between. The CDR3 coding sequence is TGCGCCAGCAGCCATTCGAGGGGGATACAAGCCAAAAACATTCAGTACTTC. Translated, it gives CASSHSRGIQAKNIQYF.

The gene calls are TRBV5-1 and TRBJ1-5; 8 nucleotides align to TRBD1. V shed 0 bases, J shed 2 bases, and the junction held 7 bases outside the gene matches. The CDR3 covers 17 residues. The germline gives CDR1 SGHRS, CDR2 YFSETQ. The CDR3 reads CASSLGDRGGGNQPQHF. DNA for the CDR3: TGCGCCAGCAGCTTGGGTGACAGGGGTGGTGGCAATCAGCCCCAGCATTTT.

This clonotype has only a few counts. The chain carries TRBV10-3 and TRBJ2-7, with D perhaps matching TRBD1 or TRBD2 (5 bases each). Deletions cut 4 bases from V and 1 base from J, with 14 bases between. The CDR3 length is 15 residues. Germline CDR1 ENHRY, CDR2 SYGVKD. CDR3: CAISVGRGVSYEQYF. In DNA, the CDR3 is TGTGCCATCAGTGTAGGTCGAGGGGTGTCCTACGAGCAGTACTTC.

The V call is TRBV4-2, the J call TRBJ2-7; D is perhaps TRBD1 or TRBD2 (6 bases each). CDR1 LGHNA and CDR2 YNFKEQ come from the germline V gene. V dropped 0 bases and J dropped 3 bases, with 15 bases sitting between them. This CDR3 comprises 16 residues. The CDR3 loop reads CASSQEETGALYEQYF. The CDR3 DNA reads TGTGCCAGCAGCCAAGAGGAAACGGGGGCCCTCTACGAGCAGTACTTC.

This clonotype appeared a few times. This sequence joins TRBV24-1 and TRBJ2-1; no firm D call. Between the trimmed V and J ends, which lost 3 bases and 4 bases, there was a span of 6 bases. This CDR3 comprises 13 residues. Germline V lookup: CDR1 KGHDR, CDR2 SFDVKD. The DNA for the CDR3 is TGTGCCACCAGTGATGTCGGTTACAATGAGCAGTTCTTC. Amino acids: CATSDVGYNEQFF.

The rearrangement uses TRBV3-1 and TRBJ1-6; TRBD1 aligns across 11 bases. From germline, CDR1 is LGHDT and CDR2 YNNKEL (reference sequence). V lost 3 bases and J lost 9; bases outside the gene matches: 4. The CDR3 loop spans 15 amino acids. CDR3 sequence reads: CASSQGQGGASPLHF. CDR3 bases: TGTGCCAGCAGCCAGGGACAGGGGGGAGCTTCACCCCTCCACTTT. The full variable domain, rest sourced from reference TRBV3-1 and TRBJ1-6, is DTAVSQTPKYLVTQMGNDKSIKCEQNLGHDTMYWYKQDSKKFLKIMFSYNNKELIINETVPNRFSPKSPDKAHLNLHINSLELGDSAVYFCASSQGQGGASPLHFGNGTRLTVT.

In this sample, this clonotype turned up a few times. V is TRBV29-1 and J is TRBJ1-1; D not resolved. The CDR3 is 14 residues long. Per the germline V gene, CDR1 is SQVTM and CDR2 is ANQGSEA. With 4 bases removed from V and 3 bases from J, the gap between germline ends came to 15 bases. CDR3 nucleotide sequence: TGCAGCGTTGGATTGAAGATTGGGGACACTGAAGCTTTCTTT. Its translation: CSVGLKIGDTEAFF.

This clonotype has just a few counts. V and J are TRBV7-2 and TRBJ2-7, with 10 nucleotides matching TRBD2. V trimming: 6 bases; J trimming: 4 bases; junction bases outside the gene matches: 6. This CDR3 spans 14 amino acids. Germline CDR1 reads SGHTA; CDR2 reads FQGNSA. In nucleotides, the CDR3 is TGTGCCAGCAGGTCTAGCGGGAGAGGATACGAGCAGTACTTC. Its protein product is CASRSSGRGYEQYF.

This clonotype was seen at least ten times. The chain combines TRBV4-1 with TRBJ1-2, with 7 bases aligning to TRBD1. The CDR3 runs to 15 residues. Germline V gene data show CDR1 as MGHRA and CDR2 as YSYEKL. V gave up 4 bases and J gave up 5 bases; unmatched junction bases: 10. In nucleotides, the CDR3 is TGCGCCAGCAGCCCCATCGACAGGGAGGTTTATGGCTACACCTTC. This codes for CASSPIDREVYGYTF.

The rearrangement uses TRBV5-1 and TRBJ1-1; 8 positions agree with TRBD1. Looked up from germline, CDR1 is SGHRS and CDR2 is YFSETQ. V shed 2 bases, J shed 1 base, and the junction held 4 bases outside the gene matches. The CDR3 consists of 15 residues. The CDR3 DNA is TGCGCCAGCAGCTTTACAGGGGGGAAGAACACTGAAGCTTTCTTT. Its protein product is CASSFTGGKNTEAFF.